These T cell receptor beta chains were read from a single sample in a study of vaccination and CD4 T cells after COVID-19. In TCRdb, the PCR reads were re-called with MiXCR into one record per CDR3 protein. The data hold thousands of distinct CDR3 sequences, with about 49% observed a single time. Their target antigens are unknown. Sample: CD4+ T cells from blood, cultured in vitro. These receptors all stem from a human donor who had recovered from COVID-19. Each CDR3 is given with its conserved first and last residue.

j_call,v_call,cdr3_aa
TRBJ2-1,TRBV9,CASSVEGAGEKFF
TRBJ1-5,TRBV27,CASSLSGTGNQPQHF
TRBJ2-7,TRBV28,CASTTSGDAPEQYF
TRBJ1-6,TRBV7-9,CASSSTRPTGGNSPLHF
TRBJ2-3,TRBV19,CASRGTSPSTDTQYF
TRBJ2-7,TRBV7-9,CASRWEGHEQYF
TRBJ1-3,TRBV30,CAWSRDSFSGNTIYF
TRBJ2-7,TRBV6-1,CASRGTGSDEQYF
TRBJ1-1,TRBV7-2,CASSLAGGAGTEAFF
TRBJ2-7,TRBV6-5,CASSYPNRAGVSRNEQYF
TRBJ2-3,TRBV12-3/TRBV12-4,CASSFERGYTDTQYF
TRBJ1-1,TRBV7-9,CASSASVYMNTEAFF
TRBJ2-1,TRBV7-9,CASSLVYPYNEQFF
TRBJ2-3,TRBV30,CAWSVRGADTQYF
TRBJ1-4,TRBV2,CASSEQGREKLFF
TRBJ2-2,TRBV12-3/TRBV12-4,CASSLGDSNTGELFF
TRBJ1-1,TRBV30,CAWSKGRGDTEAFF
TRBJ2-7,TRBV20-1,CSAEDGDIAVEQYF
TRBJ1-5,TRBV20-1,CSANAGTGAQPQHF
TRBJ1-2,TRBV2,CASRDGSLGDYGYTF
TRBJ2-1,TRBV6-4,CASSDRSIGEQFF
TRBJ1-1,TRBV14,CTSSPTGGSTEAFF
TRBJ2-1,TRBV20-1,CSAREGSASHNEQFF
TRBJ2-1,TRBV28,CASSYTGTESYNEQFF
TRBJ2-7,TRBV20-1,CSAEDRGDYEQYF
TRBJ2-5,TRBV19,CASGLGLQETQYF
TRBJ1-2,TRBV6-5,CASSYSSVPNYGYTF
TRBJ1-1,TRBV20-1,CSARGELNTEAFF
TRBJ1-2,TRBV6-5,CASSSTPGQAYGYTF
TRBJ2-7,TRBV2,CASKGLAGDAHEQYF
TRBJ1-2,TRBV20-1,CSARVTNYGYTF
TRBJ2-1,TRBV7-9,CASSLVSGRAADNEQFF
TRBJ2-7,TRBV4-3,CASSQEIGDYEQYF
TRBJ2-5,TRBV12-3/TRBV12-4,CASSLGGLARETQYF
TRBJ1-5,TRBV29-1,CSVEQGDNQPQHF
TRBJ1-5,TRBV5-6,CASSYGTRVSQPQHF
TRBJ2-7,TRBV6-5,CASSYGGLGSYEQYF
TRBJ2-5,TRBV18,CATAPGIQETQYF
TRBJ2-3,TRBV6-1,CASSVTSGSTDTQYF
TRBJ2-5,TRBV5-1,CASSLAGDREGTQYF
TRBJ1-2,TRBV12-3/TRBV12-4,CASRGTGGYTF
TRBJ2-2,TRBV11-3,CASSLVQVFGELFF
TRBJ1-1,TRBV30,CAWSVGTEAFF
TRBJ2-2,TRBV7-9,CASSLSPTGELFF
TRBJ2-7,TRBV20-1,CSAPVSSYEQYF
TRBJ2-7,TRBV11-3,CASSFSGTGLYEQYF
TRBJ2-7,TRBV7-2,CASSWDGFGSYEQYF
TRBJ1-6,TRBV19,CASRSTGGRSPLHF
TRBJ1-5,TRBV10-3,CAISEGRGYSNQPQHF
TRBJ2-2,TRBV14,CASSPTLAYGESTGELFF
TRBJ1-1,TRBV25-1,CASIKQGGTEAFF
TRBJ1-4,TRBV28,CASSTFVRGLEKLFF
TRBJ1-2,TRBV15,CATSRRDREGYTF
TRBJ2-1,TRBV24-1,CATSESLGLANEQFF
TRBJ1-1,TRBV6-1,CASSGTGTLTEAFF
TRBJ2-4,TRBV5-1,CASSGADRGGIQYF
TRBJ2-7,TRBV15,CATSLGGAYEQYF
TRBJ2-7,TRBV6-1,CASSVDLFGEQYF